In this sample, the clone carrying this T cell receptor (beta chain) turned up a few times. Just one base apart from a much larger clone, this may be a read error. 60 Vbeta and 13 Jbeta primers were used in PCR. The data were produced by immunoSEQ multiplex PCR, yet TCRdb's version contains in-frame clones alone and is incomplete. This table has around 120,000 clones, 81% appearing once. The data derive from a study of cytomegalovirus exposure and HLA in healthy donors. The ends were cut back, 3 bases at V and 3 bases at J, with 6 bases in the middle. This CDR3 is 13 amino acids long. Germline V CDR1 and CDR2: SGHVS, FNYEAQ.

The specimen was PBMCs. This chain joins TRBV7-6 and TRBJ1-5, with D possibly being TRBD1 (5 bases). The TCR originated in a man aged 18 to 35 in good health and CMV-seronegative. In nucleotides, the CDR3 is TGTGCCAGCAGCTTGACAGACAATCAGCCCCAGCATTTT. Translation: CASSLTDNQPQHF.